This T cell receptor beta chain emerged from a study of cytomegalovirus exposure and HLA in healthy donors. Study information: In terms of ancestry, the Caucasian-associated cluster contained roughly 81% of the approximately 400 genotyped donors. Study outcomes and limitations: Cytomegalovirus association was assigned to over 150 TCR beta chains. In vitro work confirmed that a few CMV-associated chains recognize CMV antigens.

A word on this clone: What it binds is unknown.

With 60 Vbeta and 13 Jbeta primers, the PCR was carried out. Sequencing was performed with immunoSEQ multiplex PCR; in TCRdb, only in-frame clones are kept and a portion is missing. The sample has roughly 130,000 clones; roughly 80% are singletons. The ends lost 6 bases at V and 5 bases at J; junction bases unmatched: 8. From germline, CDR1 is MNHEY and CDR2 SVGAGI. The CDR3 is made up of 14 amino acids. The sample comprised PBMCs. This chain joins TRBV6-5 and TRBJ2-3; 7 bases align to TRBD1. This receptor was identified in a male donor in good health and CMV-seronegative. The CDR3 loop reads CASRSTGVRDTQYF. Here the CDR3 DNA reads TGTGCCAGCAGGAGTACAGGGGTAAGAGATACGCAGTATTTT.